This entry features one T cell receptor (beta chain) sequence. As yet, its antigen is unknown. A far larger clone is one base from this, pointing to a likely read error. This entry is derived from a study of shared clonotypes between healthy human individuals. Overall study findings and caveats: Clonotype sharing among donors was expected to depend on sequencing depth.

Some clones are missing from TCRdb's copy, which holds only in-frame ones; the method was immunoSEQ multiplex PCR. The repertoire has roughly 500,000 clones, 65% to 85% of them found once; the top ten carry more than 9.5%. All donors qualified as healthy HIV-negative adults and had experienced no recent acute infections or vaccinations. Each donor was a Caucasian adult residing in Nashville, Tennessee. Roughly 90 million PBMCs served as the genomic DNA source for unsorted samples. There are 13 residues in the CDR3. Trimming removed 1 base at V and 8 bases at J, with 11 bases between. Germline CDR1 and CDR2: WSHSY and SAAADI.

The material sequenced was PBMCs. This sequence originates from a woman in her thirties or forties in good health. Some clones in this sample may be carry-over from other donors' samples. This chain links TRBV10-2 with TRBJ1-2; D is possibly TRBD1 (5 bases). CDR3 in DNA: TGCGCCAGCAGTGAGTACCAGGGAAGAGGCTACACCTTC. Encoded protein: CASSEYQGRGYTF.